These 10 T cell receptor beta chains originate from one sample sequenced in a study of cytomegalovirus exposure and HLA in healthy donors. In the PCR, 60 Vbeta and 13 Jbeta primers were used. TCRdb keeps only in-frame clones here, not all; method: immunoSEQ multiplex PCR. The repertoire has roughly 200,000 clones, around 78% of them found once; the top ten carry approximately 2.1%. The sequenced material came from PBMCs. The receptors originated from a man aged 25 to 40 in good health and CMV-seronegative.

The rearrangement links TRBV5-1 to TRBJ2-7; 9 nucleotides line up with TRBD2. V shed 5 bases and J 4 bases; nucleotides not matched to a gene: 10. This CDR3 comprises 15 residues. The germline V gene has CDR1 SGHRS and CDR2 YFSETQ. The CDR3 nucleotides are TGCGCCAGCAGGGAGGCTAGCGGGATTATTTACGAGCAGTACTTC. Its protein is CASREASGIIYEQYF.

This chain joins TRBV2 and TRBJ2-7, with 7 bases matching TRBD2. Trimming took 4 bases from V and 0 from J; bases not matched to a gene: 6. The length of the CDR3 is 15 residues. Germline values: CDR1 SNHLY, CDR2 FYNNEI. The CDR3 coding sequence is TGTGCCAGCAGTGGGGGAGGGGAGAACTCCTACGAGCAGTACTTC. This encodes CASSGGGENSYEQYF.

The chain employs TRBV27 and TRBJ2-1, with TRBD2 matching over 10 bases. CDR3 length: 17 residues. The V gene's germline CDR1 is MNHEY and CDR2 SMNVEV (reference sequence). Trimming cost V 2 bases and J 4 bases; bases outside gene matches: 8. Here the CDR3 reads CASSLISLAGDYNEQFF. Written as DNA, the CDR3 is TGTGCCAGCAGTTTAATTTCCCTAGCGGGGGATTACAATGAGCAGTTCTTC.

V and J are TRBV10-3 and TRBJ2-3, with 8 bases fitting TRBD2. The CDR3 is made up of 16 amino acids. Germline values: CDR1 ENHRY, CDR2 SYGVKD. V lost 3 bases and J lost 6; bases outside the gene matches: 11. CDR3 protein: CAISDPGLGFPDTQYF. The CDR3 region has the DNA TGTGCCATCAGTGATCCGGGACTAGGTTTTCCTGATACGCAGTATTTT.

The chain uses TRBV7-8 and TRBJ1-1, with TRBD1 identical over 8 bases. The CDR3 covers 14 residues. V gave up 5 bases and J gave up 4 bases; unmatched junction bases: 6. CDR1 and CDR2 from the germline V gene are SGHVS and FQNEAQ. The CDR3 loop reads CASSGRTGPTEAFF. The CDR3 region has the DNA TGTGCCAGCAGCGGGCGGACAGGGCCCACTGAAGCTTTCTTT.

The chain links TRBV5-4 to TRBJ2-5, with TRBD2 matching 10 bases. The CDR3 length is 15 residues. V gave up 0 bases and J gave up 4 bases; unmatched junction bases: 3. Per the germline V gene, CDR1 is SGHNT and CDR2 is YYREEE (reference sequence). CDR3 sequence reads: CASSLASGSRETQYF. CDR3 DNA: TGTGCCAGCAGCTTGGCTAGCGGGAGCCGAGAGACCCAGTACTTC.

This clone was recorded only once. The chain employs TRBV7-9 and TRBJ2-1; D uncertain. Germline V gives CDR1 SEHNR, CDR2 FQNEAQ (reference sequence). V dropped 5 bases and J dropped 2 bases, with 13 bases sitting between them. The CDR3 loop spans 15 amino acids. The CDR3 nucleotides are TGTGCCAGCAGCCTCCCCCTCGGTGCCTACAATGAGCAGTTCTTC. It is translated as CASSLPLGAYNEQFF.

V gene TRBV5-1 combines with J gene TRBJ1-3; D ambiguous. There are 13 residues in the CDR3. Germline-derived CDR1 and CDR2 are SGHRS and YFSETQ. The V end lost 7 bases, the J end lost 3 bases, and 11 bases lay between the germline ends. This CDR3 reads CASCYGDGNTIYF. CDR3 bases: TGCGCCAGCTGCTACGGGGATGGAAACACCATATATTTT.

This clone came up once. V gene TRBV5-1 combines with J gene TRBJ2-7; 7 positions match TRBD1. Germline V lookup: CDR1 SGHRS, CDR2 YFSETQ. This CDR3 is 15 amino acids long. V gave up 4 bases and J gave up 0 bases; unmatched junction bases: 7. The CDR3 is CASSVGTAFSYEQYF. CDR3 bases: TGCGCCAGCAGCGTTGGGACAGCTTTCTCCTACGAGCAGTACTTC.

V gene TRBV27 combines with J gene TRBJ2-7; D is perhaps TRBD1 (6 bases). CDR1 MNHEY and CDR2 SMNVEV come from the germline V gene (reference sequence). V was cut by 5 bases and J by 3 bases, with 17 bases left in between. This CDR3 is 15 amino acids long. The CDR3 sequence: CASSDWTAKIYEQYF. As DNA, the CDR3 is TGTGCCAGCAGTGATTGGACAGCTAAGATCTACGAGCAGTACTTC.